Listed here are 10 T cell receptor beta chains from one sample, sequenced in a study of vaccination effects on CD4 cells after COVID-19. This table comes from immunoSEQ multiplex PCR, and its TCRdb copy is limited to in-frame clones, with some not included. The sample includes about 69,000 clones, roughly 81% of them seen just once. Pools of viral peptides were used by the ViraFEST assay to expand antigen-specific CD4+ T cells ahead of sequencing. Culture lasted about 10 days before CD4+ T cell isolation. Every participant took two doses of the BNT162b2 or mRNA-1273 vaccine. Their antigen targets remain unknown. The source was CD4+ T cells from PBMCs cultured with HCoV-229E spike peptides, collected after COVID-19 vaccination. Receptor source: a human donor who received a COVID-19 vaccine.

The chain recombines TRBV7-8 with TRBJ2-1; TRBD2 matches 13 bases. The CDR3 length is 16 residues. Trimming took 5 bases from V and 8 from J; bases not matched to a gene: 9. Germline V gene data show CDR1 as SGHVS and CDR2 as FQNEAQ. The CDR3 sequence is CASSHRLAGGADEQFF. In DNA, the CDR3 is TGTGCCAGCAGCCACCGACTAGCGGGGGGTGCTGATGAGCAGTTCTTC. The full variable domain, with the rest looked up from reference TRBV7-8 and TRBJ2-1, is GAGVSQSPRYKVAKRGQDVALRCDPISGHVSLFWYQQALGQGPEFLTYFQNEAQLDKSGLPSDRFFAERPEGSVSTLKIQRTQQEDSAVYLCASSHRLAGGADEQFFGPGTRLTVL.

This sequence joins TRBV7-3 and TRBJ2-1, with 8 bases that match TRBD1. The CDR3 consists of 16 residues. Germline CDR1 SGHTA, CDR2 FQGTGA. V shed 5 bases and J 4 bases; nucleotides not matched to a gene: 10. The CDR3 DNA is TGTGCCAGCAGCACCCGTGGACAGGGTTCATACAATGAGCAGTTCTTC. It yields the protein CASSTRGQGSYNEQFF.

This chain links TRBV4-3 with TRBJ1-1, with a weak D call TRBD1 (6 bases). Germline CDR1 is LGHNA and CDR2 is YSLEER. V shed 5 bases and J shed 6 bases, with 13 bases lying between them. The CDR3 contains 13 residues. CDR3 protein: CASSMGGLAEAFF. The CDR3 DNA sequence: TGCGCCAGCAGCATGGGGGGGCTGGCTGAAGCTTTCTTT.

The rearrangement joins TRBV14 to TRBJ2-5; no clear D gene. This CDR3 is built from 16 residues. CDR1 and CDR2 from the germline V gene are SGHDN and FVKESK. The germline V and J ends were trimmed by 2 bases and 4 bases, with 17 bases remaining between them. CDR3 in DNA: TGTGCCAGCAGCCAACCTCCCCGGTCTTGGGGAGAGACCCAGTACTTC. Protein product: CASSQPPRSWGETQYF.

The chain links TRBV5-1 to TRBJ1-4; D not certain. Germline CDR1 SGHRS, CDR2 YFSETQ. Trimming shortened V by 4 bases and J by 2 bases, and 15 bases separated the two germline ends. The CDR3 is 16 residues long. Written as DNA, the CDR3 is TGCGCCAGCAGCCTGAGTTTAGACGGGACTAATGAAAAACTGTTTTTT. Translating gives CASSLSLDGTNEKLFF.

This chain connects TRBV4-1 to TRBJ1-3; perhaps TRBD1 as D (5 bases). CDR1 and CDR2 (germline): MGHRA, YSYEKL. The germline V and J ends were trimmed by 1 base and 6 bases, with 25 bases remaining between them. The CDR3 runs 19 residues. The CDR3 DNA reads TGCGCCAGCAGCCAAGTTTTAGGAAGCGGGACCGCGTACGAAAACACCATATATTTT. Translation gives CASSQVLGSGTAYENTIYF.

The chain has TRBV2 and TRBJ1-1; D not certain. The CDR3 totals 12 residues. The V and J ends lost 3 bases and 5 bases respectively, with 7 bases between them. CDR1 SNHLY and CDR2 FYNNEI come from the germline V gene. The CDR3 coding sequence is TGTGCCAGCAGTGAGCGGGAAACTGAAGCTTTCTTT. Translated: CASSERETEAFF.

V usage is TRBV2 and J usage is TRBJ2-1, with D tentatively TRBD2 (5 bases). Germline values: CDR1 SNHLY, CDR2 FYNNEI. The CDR3 sequence is 12 residues long. V was clipped by 6 bases and J by 16 bases, with 19 bases between them. The CDR3 bases are TGTGCCAGCAGACTTAACCGGGAAGGTCGCTTCTTC. This sequence encodes CASRLNREGRFF.

This sequence joins TRBV30 and TRBJ1-6; TRBD1 matches at 10 bases. CDR3 length equals 13 residues. Germline V gene data show CDR1 as GTSNPN and CDR2 as SVGIG (reference sequence). V was pared by 6 bases and J by 9 bases, with 5 bases of the junction left unmatched. CDR3 sequence (DNA): TGTGCCTGCGAACGGGACAGGGGTTCACCCCTCCACTTT. Translation: CACERDRGSPLHF.

V usage is TRBV30 and J usage is TRBJ1-1; 8 nucleotides align to TRBD1. J was trimmed by 6 bases and V by 0 bases; bases with no gene match: 9. Germline assignment: CDR1 GTSNPN and CDR2 SVGIG (reference sequence). The length of the CDR3 is 15 residues. The CDR3 DNA reads as TGTGCCTGGAGTGTAGTCCAGGGGGCTATGGCTGAAGCTTTCTTT. The encoded protein is CAWSVVQGAMAEAFF.